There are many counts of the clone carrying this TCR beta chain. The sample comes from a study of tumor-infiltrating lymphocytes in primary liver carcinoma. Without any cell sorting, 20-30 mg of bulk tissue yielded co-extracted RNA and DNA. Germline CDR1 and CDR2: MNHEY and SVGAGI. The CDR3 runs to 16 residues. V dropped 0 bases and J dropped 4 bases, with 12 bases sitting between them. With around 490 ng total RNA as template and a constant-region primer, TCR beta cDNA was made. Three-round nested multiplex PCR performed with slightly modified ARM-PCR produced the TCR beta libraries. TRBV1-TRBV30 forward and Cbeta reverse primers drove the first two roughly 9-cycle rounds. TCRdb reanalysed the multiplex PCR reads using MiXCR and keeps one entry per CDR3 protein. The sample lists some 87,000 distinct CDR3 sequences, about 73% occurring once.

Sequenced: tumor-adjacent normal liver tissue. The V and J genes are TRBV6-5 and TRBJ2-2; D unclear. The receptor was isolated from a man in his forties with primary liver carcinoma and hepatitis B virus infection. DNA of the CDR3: TGTGCCAGCAGTTACTCGAGAGGTCCGACCACCGGGGAGCTGTTTTTT. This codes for CASSYSRGPTTGELFF.